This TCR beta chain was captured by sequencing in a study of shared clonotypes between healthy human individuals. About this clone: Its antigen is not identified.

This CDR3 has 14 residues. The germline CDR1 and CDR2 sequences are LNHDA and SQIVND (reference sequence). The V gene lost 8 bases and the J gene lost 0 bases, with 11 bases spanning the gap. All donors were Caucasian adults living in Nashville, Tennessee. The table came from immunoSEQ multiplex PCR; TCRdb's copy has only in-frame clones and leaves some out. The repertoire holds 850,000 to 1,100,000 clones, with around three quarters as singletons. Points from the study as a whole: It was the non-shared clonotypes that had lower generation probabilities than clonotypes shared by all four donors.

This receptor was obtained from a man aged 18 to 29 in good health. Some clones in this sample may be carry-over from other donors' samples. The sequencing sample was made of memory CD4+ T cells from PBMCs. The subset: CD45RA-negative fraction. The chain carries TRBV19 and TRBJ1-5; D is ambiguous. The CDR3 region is CASRTDPSNQPQHF. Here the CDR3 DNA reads TGTGCCAGTCGCACAGACCCTAGCAATCAGCCCCAGCATTTT.